This T cell receptor (beta chain) is drawn from a study of cytomegalovirus exposure and HLA in healthy donors. Notes on the study in general: Relative to the approximately 680-donor mean, N-insertions were reportedly fewer in an Asian-associated ancestry cluster in a later analysis. In a later analysis, TCR beta V- and J-gene trimming was associated with a missense DCLRE1C variant. Several V segments, TRBV6-2 and TRBV6-3 among them, could not be told apart and were dropped.

The CDR3 has 14 residues. V lost 0 bases and J 4 bases, leaving 7 bases between the germline ends. Per germline, CDR1 SGHTA and CDR2 FQGTGA. With regard to this clone: Its antigen is still unknown.

Primers for the PCR totalled 60 Vbeta and 13 Jbeta. Assay used: immunoSEQ multiplex PCR; TCRdb lists only in-frame clones, some missing. The sample contains roughly 200,000 clones, roughly 80% of which appear only once. This TCR derives from a man aged 55 to 70 in good health and CMV-seronegative. The chain links TRBV7-3 to TRBJ2-1; D is perhaps TRBD2 (6 bases). Input material: PBMCs. Here the CDR3 reads CASSLTGGYNEQFF. DNA of the CDR3: TGTGCCAGCAGCTTAACGGGAGGATACAATGAGCAGTTCTTC. The complete variable domain, with remaining parts taken from reference TRBV7-3 and TRBJ2-1, reads GAGVSQTPSNKVTEKGKYVELRCDPISGHTALYWYRQSLGQGPEFLIYFQGTGAADDSGLPNDRFFAVRPEGSVSTLKIQRTERGDSAVYLCASSLTGGYNEQFFGPGTRLTVL.